These T cell receptor beta chains were read from a single sample in a study of blood T cell repertoires in COVID-19. The data were produced by immunoSEQ multiplex PCR, yet TCRdb's version contains in-frame clones alone and is incomplete. In the table there are tens of thousands of clones, around four fifths of which are singletons. Input material: peripheral blood. All receptors derive from a man older than 75 with acute or convalescent COVID-19. CDR3s include the opening cysteine and the closing phenylalanine or tryptophan. Each record gives: CDR3 protein, CDR3 DNA, CDR3 length, V gene, J gene, clone size, D gene. D genes are given only for firm matches. The listing skips clone size in some rows; elsewhere it reads once, few, many or a size class.

CDR3 protein: CASKATDQETQYF; CDR3 DNA: TGTGCCAGTAAAGCCACAGACCAAGAGACCCAGTACTTC; CDR3 length: 13; V gene: TRBV19; J gene: TRBJ2-5; clone size: once; D gene: .
CDR3 protein: CASRGTSGGADTQYF; CDR3 DNA: TGTGCCAGCAGGGGGACTAGCGGGGGAGCAGATACGCAGTATTTT; CDR3 length: 15; V gene: TRBV6-5; J gene: TRBJ2-3; clone size: .; D gene: TRBD2
CDR3 protein: CASTQTSGRAGELFF; CDR3 DNA: TGTGCCAGCACCCAGACTAGCGGGAGGGCCGGGGAGCTGTTTTTT; CDR3 length: 15; V gene: TRBV6-5; J gene: TRBJ2-2; clone size: .; D gene: TRBD2
CDR3 protein: CASSLRGGGENSPLHF; CDR3 DNA: TGTGCCAGCAGCTTGCGAGGGGGGGGCGAAAATTCACCCCTCCACTTT; CDR3 length: 16; V gene: TRBV5-5; J gene: TRBJ1-6; clone size: .; D gene: .
CDR3 protein: CASSLGPWRTNTEAFF; CDR3 DNA: TGTGCCAGCAGCTTGGGCCCCTGGAGGACGAACACTGAAGCTTTCTTT; CDR3 length: 16; V gene: TRBV5-5; J gene: TRBJ1-1; clone size: .; D gene: .
CDR3 protein: CASSPGSNNSPLHF; CDR3 DNA: TGTGCCAGCTCACCAGGCAGTAATAATTCACCCCTCCACTTT; CDR3 length: 14; V gene: TRBV18; J gene: TRBJ1-6; clone size: .; D gene: .
CDR3 protein: CASSPAGNNQPQHF; CDR3 DNA: TGTGCCAGCAGTCCGGCAGGGAACAATCAGCCCCAGCATTTT; CDR3 length: 14; V gene: TRBV3-1/TRBV3-2; J gene: TRBJ1-5; clone size: .; D gene: .
CDR3 protein: CASSLRDRGVYEQYF; CDR3 DNA: TGTGCCAGCAGTCTTCGGGACAGGGGAGTCTACGAGCAGTACTTC; CDR3 length: 15; V gene: TRBV27; J gene: TRBJ2-7; clone size: .; D gene: TRBD1
CDR3 protein: CASSLRTDTQYF; CDR3 DNA: TGCGCCAGCAGCCTTCGCACAGATACGCAGTATTTT; CDR3 length: 12; V gene: TRBV5-1; J gene: TRBJ2-3; clone size: .; D gene: .
CDR3 protein: CATSEPGTSQIYEQYF; CDR3 DNA: TGTGCCACCAGTGAACCCGGGACTAGCCAAATCTACGAGCAGTACTTC; CDR3 length: 16; V gene: TRBV24-1; J gene: TRBJ2-7; clone size: few; D gene: TRBD2
CDR3 protein: CASSPRQGANRQETQYF; CDR3 DNA: TGTGCCAGCAGCCCTCGACAGGGGGCGAATCGGCAAGAGACCCAGTACTTC; CDR3 length: 17; V gene: TRBV14; J gene: TRBJ2-5; clone size: .; D gene: TRBD1
CDR3 protein: CASSLFSSGNTIYF; CDR3 DNA: TGTGCCAGCAGCCTATTTAGCTCTGGAAACACCATATATTTT; CDR3 length: 14; V gene: TRBV5-4; J gene: TRBJ1-3; clone size: .; D gene: .
CDR3 protein: CATSGQPNTEAFF; CDR3 DNA: TGTGCCACCAGTGGACAACCGAACACTGAAGCTTTCTTT; CDR3 length: 13; V gene: TRBV24-1; J gene: TRBJ1-1; clone size: .; D gene: .
CDR3 protein: CASSYSSYSYEQYF; CDR3 DNA: TGTGCCAGCAGTTACTCAAGCTACTCCTACGAGCAGTACTTC; CDR3 length: 14; V gene: TRBV6-5; J gene: TRBJ2-7; clone size: .; D gene: .
CDR3 protein: CSARSGTSKNIQYF; CDR3 DNA: TGCAGCGCCCGGTCTGGGACATCCAAAAACATTCAGTACTTC; CDR3 length: 14; V gene: TRBV29-1; J gene: TRBJ2-4; clone size: few; D gene: .
CDR3 protein: CASSGGTGVRETQYF; CDR3 DNA: TGTGCCAGCAGCGGCGGGACAGGGGTTCGGGAGACCCAGTACTTC; CDR3 length: 15; V gene: TRBV11-3; J gene: TRBJ2-5; clone size: .; D gene: TRBD1
CDR3 protein: CASSRTSGGVDTQYF; CDR3 DNA: TGTGCCAGCAGCCGGACTAGCGGGGGTGTAGATACGCAGTATTTT; CDR3 length: 15; V gene: TRBV7-7; J gene: TRBJ2-3; clone size: .; D gene: TRBD2
CDR3 protein: CASSAGTSGTADTQYF; CDR3 DNA: TGTGCCAGCTCAGCCGGGACTAGCGGAACGGCAGATACGCAGTATTTT; CDR3 length: 16; V gene: TRBV18; J gene: TRBJ2-3; clone size: .; D gene: TRBD2
CDR3 protein: CASSSPTSGGLTGELFF; CDR3 DNA: TGTGCCAGCAGTTCCCCGACTAGCGGGGGGCTAACCGGGGAGCTGTTTTTT; CDR3 length: 17; V gene: TRBV27; J gene: TRBJ2-2; clone size: .; D gene: TRBD2
CDR3 protein: CASRNPLAGVYEQYF; CDR3 DNA: TGTGCCAGCAGAAACCCACTAGCGGGAGTGTACGAGCAGTACTTC; CDR3 length: 15; V gene: TRBV6-5; J gene: TRBJ2-7; clone size: .; D gene: TRBD2
CDR3 protein: CASKREVAYNEQFF; CDR3 DNA: TGTGCCAGTAAGCGGGAGGTCGCCTACAATGAGCAGTTCTTC; CDR3 length: 14; V gene: TRBV19; J gene: TRBJ2-1; clone size: .; D gene: TRBD2
CDR3 protein: CAGQGVSGELFF; CDR3 DNA: TGTGCCGGACAGGGAGTGTCCGGGGAGCTGTTTTTT; CDR3 length: 12; V gene: TRBV7-6; J gene: TRBJ2-2; clone size: .; D gene: TRBD1
CDR3 protein: CASRPRHAEAFF; CDR3 DNA: TGTGCCAGCAGGCCTCGACACGCTGAAGCTTTCTTT; CDR3 length: 12; V gene: TRBV12-3/TRBV12-4; J gene: TRBJ1-1; clone size: .; D gene: .
CDR3 protein: CASSEREGQDEQYF; CDR3 DNA: TGTGCCAGCAGTGAACGGGAGGGCCAGGACGAGCAGTACTTC; CDR3 length: 14; V gene: TRBV2; J gene: TRBJ2-7; clone size: .; D gene: TRBD2
CDR3 protein: CASSGAYEQYF; CDR3 DNA: TGTGCCAGCAGTGGGGCTTACGAGCAGTACTTC; CDR3 length: 11; V gene: TRBV2; J gene: TRBJ2-7; clone size: .; D gene: .
CDR3 protein: CASSPQREMNTEAFF; CDR3 DNA: TGCGCCAGCAGTCCCCAGAGGGAAATGAACACTGAAGCTTTCTTT; CDR3 length: 15; V gene: TRBV10-2; J gene: TRBJ1-1; clone size: .; D gene: .
CDR3 protein: CASQLFYGYTF; CDR3 DNA: TGTGCCTCACAGCTTTTCTATGGCTACACCTTC; CDR3 length: 11; V gene: TRBV25-1; J gene: TRBJ1-2; clone size: .; D gene: .
CDR3 protein: CASSSGRRAQHF; CDR3 DNA: TGTGCCAGTAGTTCCGGTCGGAGGGCCCAGCATTTT; CDR3 length: 12; V gene: TRBV19; J gene: TRBJ1-5; clone size: .; D gene: .
CDR3 protein: CASSIGWQGHEQFF; CDR3 DNA: TGTGCCAGTAGTATAGGGTGGCAGGGCCATGAGCAGTTCTTC; CDR3 length: 14; V gene: TRBV19; J gene: TRBJ2-1; clone size: .; D gene: .
CDR3 protein: CASSILAGGSYEQYF; CDR3 DNA: TGTGCCAGCAGCATCCTAGCGGGAGGGTCCTACGAGCAGTACTTC; CDR3 length: 15; V gene: TRBV27; J gene: TRBJ2-7; clone size: .; D gene: TRBD2
CDR3 protein: CASSPRGSTEAFF; CDR3 DNA: TGTGCCAGTAGTCCTAGGGGTAGCACTGAAGCTTTCTTT; CDR3 length: 13; V gene: TRBV19; J gene: TRBJ1-1; clone size: .; D gene: .
CDR3 protein: CAIRGAGGRDTQYF; CDR3 DNA: TGTGCCATCAGGGGAGCGGGGGGGCGAGATACGCAGTATTTT; CDR3 length: 14; V gene: TRBV10-3; J gene: TRBJ2-3; clone size: .; D gene: TRBD2
CDR3 protein: CASSLTRFTEAFF; CDR3 DNA: TGTGCCAGCAGCCTGACACGGTTCACTGAAGCTTTCTTT; CDR3 length: 13; V gene: TRBV5-5; J gene: TRBJ1-1; clone size: .; D gene: .
CDR3 protein: CAIRGGQQNSYNEQFF; CDR3 DNA: TGTGCCATCAGGGGGGGACAGCAAAACTCCTACAATGAGCAGTTCTTC; CDR3 length: 16; V gene: TRBV10-3; J gene: TRBJ2-1; clone size: .; D gene: .
CDR3 protein: CASSLGAPSNEKLFF; CDR3 DNA: TGCGCCAGCAGCTTGGGGGCACCGAGTAATGAAAAACTGTTTTTT; CDR3 length: 15; V gene: TRBV5-1; J gene: TRBJ1-4; clone size: .; D gene: .
CDR3 protein: CASSEARAGGTDTQYF; CDR3 DNA: TGTGCCAGCAGTGAAGCGAGGGCGGGGGGCACAGATACGCAGTATTTT; CDR3 length: 16; V gene: TRBV2; J gene: TRBJ2-3; clone size: .; D gene: TRBD2
CDR3 protein: CASSERVPGANVLTF; CDR3 DNA: TGTGCCAGCAGTGAACGGGTTCCTGGGGCCAACGTCCTGACTTTC; CDR3 length: 15; V gene: TRBV2; J gene: TRBJ2-6; clone size: .; D gene: .
CDR3 protein: CASSLGGDWNTEAFF; CDR3 DNA: TGCGCCAGCAGCTTGGGGGGAGATTGGAACACTGAAGCTTTCTTT; CDR3 length: 15; V gene: TRBV5-1; J gene: TRBJ1-1; clone size: .; D gene: .
CDR3 protein: CASTKAGVYEQYF; CDR3 DNA: TGTGCCAGCACCAAAGCAGGGGTCTACGAGCAGTACTTC; CDR3 length: 13; V gene: TRBV6-5; J gene: TRBJ2-7; clone size: .; D gene: .
CDR3 protein: CASSIETIQYF; CDR3 DNA: TGTGCCAGTAGTATAGAAACTATTCAGTACTTC; CDR3 length: 11; V gene: TRBV19; J gene: TRBJ2-4; clone size: .; D gene: .
CDR3 protein: CASSVADSSNEKLFF; CDR3 DNA: TGTGCCAGCAGCGTAGCAGACAGTTCTAATGAAAAACTGTTTTTT; CDR3 length: 15; V gene: TRBV9; J gene: TRBJ1-4; clone size: .; D gene: .
CDR3 protein: CASTQTGGYTGELFF; CDR3 DNA: TGTGCCAGTACCCAGACAGGGGGCTACACCGGGGAGCTGTTTTTT; CDR3 length: 15; V gene: TRBV19; J gene: TRBJ2-2; clone size: .; D gene: TRBD1
CDR3 protein: CATSGTARTDEQFF; CDR3 DNA: TGTGCCACCAGTGGGACTGCCCGGACCGATGAGCAGTTCTTC; CDR3 length: 14; V gene: TRBV24-1; J gene: TRBJ2-1; clone size: .; D gene: .
CDR3 protein: CASSLAQNYGYTF; CDR3 DNA: TGTGCCAGCAGTTTAGCCCAGAACTATGGCTACACCTTC; CDR3 length: 13; V gene: TRBV12-3/TRBV12-4; J gene: TRBJ1-2; clone size: .; D gene: .
CDR3 protein: CASSLASGQGFYYEQYF; CDR3 DNA: TGCGCCAGCAGCTTGGCTTCGGGACAGGGCTTTTACTACGAGCAGTACTTC; CDR3 length: 17; V gene: TRBV5-1; J gene: TRBJ2-7; clone size: .; D gene: TRBD1
CDR3 protein: CASSQEGQGLGGYTF; CDR3 DNA: TGTGCCAGCAGCCAAGAAGGCCAGGGTCTTGGCGGCTACACCTTC; CDR3 length: 15; V gene: TRBV3-1/TRBV3-2; J gene: TRBJ1-2; clone size: once; D gene: .
CDR3 protein: CASSKGTGGAGYEQYF; CDR3 DNA: TGTGCCAGTAGCAAAGGGACAGGGGGCGCAGGCTACGAGCAGTACTTC; CDR3 length: 16; V gene: TRBV19; J gene: TRBJ2-7; clone size: .; D gene: TRBD1
CDR3 protein: CASRTGYYGYTF; CDR3 DNA: TGTGCCAGCAGGACGGGGTACTATGGCTACACCTTC; CDR3 length: 12; V gene: TRBV25-1; J gene: TRBJ1-2; clone size: .; D gene: .
CDR3 protein: CASSPGQVNTEAFF; CDR3 DNA: TGTGCCAGCTCACCGGGGCAGGTGAACACTGAAGCTTTCTTT; CDR3 length: 14; V gene: TRBV18; J gene: TRBJ1-1; clone size: few; D gene: .
CDR3 protein: CASSYSRTGNYGYTF; CDR3 DNA: TGTGCCAGCAGTTACTCCCGAACAGGAAACTATGGCTACACCTTC; CDR3 length: 15; V gene: TRBV6-2/TRBV6-3; J gene: TRBJ1-2; clone size: .; D gene: .
CDR3 protein: CASSPPQNMNTEAFF; CDR3 DNA: TGTGCCAGCAGCCCCCCACAAAACATGAACACTGAAGCTTTCTTT; CDR3 length: 15; V gene: TRBV11-3; J gene: TRBJ1-1; clone size: .; D gene: .
CDR3 protein: CASSSDSFQPQHF; CDR3 DNA: TGTGCCAGCTCAAGCGACAGTTTCCAGCCCCAGCATTTT; CDR3 length: 13; V gene: TRBV18; J gene: TRBJ1-5; clone size: .; D gene: .
CDR3 protein: CASSSAGKSGEQYF; CDR3 DNA: TGTGCCAGCAGCAGTGCGGGCAAATCAGGCGAGCAGTACTTC; CDR3 length: 14; V gene: TRBV7-2; J gene: TRBJ2-7; clone size: .; D gene: .
CDR3 protein: CASSIRQLDEKLFF; CDR3 DNA: TGTGCCAGTAGTATAAGACAGTTAGATGAAAAACTGTTTTTT; CDR3 length: 14; V gene: TRBV19; J gene: TRBJ1-4; clone size: .; D gene: .